Below, 5 T cell receptor beta chains from the same sample are listed, as sequenced in a study of cytomegalovirus exposure and HLA in healthy donors. PCR involved 60 Vbeta and 13 Jbeta primers. Method: immunoSEQ multiplex PCR; TCRdb's copy keeps in-frame clones and lacks some. The sample has about 98,000 clones, over 60% seen once. Sequenced: PBMCs. All receptors derive from a human donor in good health.

The chain couples TRBV6-1 to TRBJ1-2; no reliable D call. The CDR3 has 13 amino acids. Germline assignment: CDR1 MNHNS and CDR2 SASEGT. Trimming took off 2 bases at V and 5 bases at J, with 9 bases between the two ends. CDR3 amino acids: CASSENAVYGYTF. The CDR3 DNA is TGTGCCAGCAGTGAAAACGCAGTATATGGCTACACCTTC.

This chain links TRBV4-2 with TRBJ2-3; D is undetermined. CDR1 and CDR2 (germline): LGHNA, YNFKEQ. Trimming took off 0 bases at V and 11 bases at J, with 9 bases between the two ends. This CDR3 has 12 amino acids. The DNA for the CDR3 is TGTGCCAGCAGCCAAGAGGTGTCTATGCAGTATTTT. Encoded protein: CASSQEVSMQYF.

This clone has a handful of counts. This chain connects TRBV6-5 to TRBJ1-1; D ambiguous. The CDR3 consists of 12 residues. Trimming took off 2 bases at V and 4 bases at J, with 5 bases between the two ends. The germline CDR1 and CDR2 sequences are MNHEY and SVGAGI. The CDR3 DNA is TGTGCCAGCAGTTACGTCGGCACTGAAGCTTTCTTT. Translation gives CASSYVGTEAFF.

This clone has just a few counts. The CDR3 loop reads CASKLAGSNEKLFF. DNA for the CDR3: TGTGCCAGCAAGTTGGCAGGGTCTAATGAAAAACTGTTTTTT. V usage is TRBV6-5 and J usage is TRBJ1-4, with D possibly matching TRBD1 (5 bases). The CDR3 contains 14 residues. CDR1 is MNHEY, CDR2 SVGAGI, per germline. V was cut by 7 bases and J by 3 bases, with 12 bases left in between.

A remark on this clone: A junction end diverges from the germline sequence, so it may reflect a read error. The J gene is TRBJ1-4, the V gene TRBV7-9; D ambiguous. In germline, CDR1 is SEHNR, CDR2 FQNEAQ (reference sequence). The CDR3 is made up of 15 amino acids. The CDR3 DNA follows: TGTGCCAGCAGCTCCCAAAAGGCAACTAATGGAAAACTGTTTTTT. It specifies CASSSQKATNGKLFF.